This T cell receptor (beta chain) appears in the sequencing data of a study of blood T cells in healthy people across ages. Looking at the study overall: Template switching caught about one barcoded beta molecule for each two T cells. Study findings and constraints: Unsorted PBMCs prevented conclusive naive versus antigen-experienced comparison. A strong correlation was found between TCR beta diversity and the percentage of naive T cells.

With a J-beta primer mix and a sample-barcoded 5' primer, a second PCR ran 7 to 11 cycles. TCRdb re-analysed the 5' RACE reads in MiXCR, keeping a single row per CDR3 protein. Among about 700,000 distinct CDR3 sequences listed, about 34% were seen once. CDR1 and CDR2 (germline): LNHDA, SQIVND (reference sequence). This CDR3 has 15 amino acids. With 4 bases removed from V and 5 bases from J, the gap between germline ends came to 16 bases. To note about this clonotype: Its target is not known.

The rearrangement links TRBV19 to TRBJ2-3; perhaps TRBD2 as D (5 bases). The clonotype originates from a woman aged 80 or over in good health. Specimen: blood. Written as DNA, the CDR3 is TGTGCCAGTAGTACCCAACGCGGAGGTCGAGATACGCAGTATTTT. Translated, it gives CASSTQRGGRDTQYF.